This TCR beta chain derives from a study of post-analysis software for immune sequencing data (dated by TCRdb to 2014 to 2015). Some background on the complete study: Recorded disease courses included relapsing-remitting, secondary progressive and progressive-relapsing multiple sclerosis, with some patients lacking subtype annotation. A subset of samples was prepared in parallel using single-end sample barcoding, then pooled and co-amplified after Illumina adapter ligation. Patient repertoires were compared against roughly 11 previously published healthy control repertoires from donors aged about 6 to 26 years.

Libraries were made using PCR. TCRdb lists the instrument as Illumina HiSeq 2500. To reduce PCR and sequencing biases, unique molecular identifiers were incorporated into the TCR beta cDNA libraries. Per 1 to 10 million input T cells, some 500,000 cDNA molecules were obtained, such that each molecule approximated one T cell. The same protocol used for the earlier healthy control dataset was applied to prepare and sequence the patient libraries. Samples belonging to the same batch were prepared together, multiplexed and sequenced on a shared HiSeq lane. The source study handled its data this way. MIGEC was used to process the raw barcoded reads, and molecular identifier groups with only a single read were discarded before consensus assembly and CDR3 extraction. Clonotype tables were post-analysed with VDJtools, normalizing diversity by down-sampling all datasets to the smallest sample size. In repertoire overlap clustering, CDR3 amino acid sequences, but not nucleotide sequences, were matched to correct batch-related cross-sample contamination. The public reads were reprocessed in TCRdb via fastp at Q25 and MiXCR, keeping in-frame beta chains. Each CDR3 protein gets just one entry, which takes the most common genes and DNA from the rows behind it. These V and J calls derive from TCRdb rather than the authors' analysis. This sample comprises a few hundred thousand distinct CDR3 sequences, around 40% of them detected only once. 9.5% to 13% of the sample belongs to the ten largest clones.

The table lists this clonotype with a few counts. Which antigen it targets is not known. No much larger clone exists at a distance of one base, and base qualities are not known. The study at large found these results: The multiple sclerosis patient group was slightly younger than the control group. Significantly lower normalized Chao1 diversity was found in multiple sclerosis patients than in controls, suggesting substantial peripheral T-cell clonal expansion. Direct clustering with F measure showed strong co-clustering of samples prepared in the same batch, prompting a batch-effect correction.

To demonstrate the VDJtools post-analysis software, the study profiled TCR beta repertoires from the peripheral blood of 13 young patients with multiple sclerosis. Multiple sclerosis patients were children and adolescents aged roughly 6 to 17 years. The TCR was taken from a girl aged 5-17 years with multiple sclerosis. Material: blood.

Here the CDR3 is given as CASSPERGGSRLPGYGYTF. The DNA sequence follows: TGCGCCAGCAGCCCCGAAAGGGGAGGGTCCCGGCTCCCTGGCTATGGCTACACCTTC. The chain is assembled from TRBV5-1 and TRBJ1-2, with TRBD1 tentatively as D gene (5 bases match). According to the germline V gene, CDR1 reads SGHRS and CDR2 reads YFSETQ. Trimming at the junction amounts to 4 bases on V and 4 bases on J, and the germline ends lie 29 bases apart. The CDR3 covers 19 residues, taking in both the cysteine and the phenylalanine. The retained sequence is limited to the CDR3, 57 bases, with the frame set at the first base.